Following are 25 T cell receptor beta chains from one sample sequenced in a study of long-term antiretroviral therapy in people with HIV. Running of the v3.0 immunoSEQ assay took place at survey level. Here immunoSEQ multiplex PCR was the method, and the copy in TCRdb shows in-frame clones only, minus some. The sample lists tens of thousands of clones; approximately 88% were seen once. The specimen comprised unsorted PBMCs, sampled approximately 4.1 years after starting antiretroviral therapy. These receptors originate from a man aged 25-40 years with HIV.

Points on this clone: Other DNA sequences from this sample encode an identical CDR3 as well. CDR3 in DNA: TGTGCCATCAGTCCCGACAGGGGCACTGAAGCTTTCTTT. Residues: CAISPDRGTEAFF. The J gene is TRBJ1-1, the V gene TRBV10-3, with TRBD1 identical over 8 bases. This CDR3 comprises 13 residues. Germline V gene lookup returns CDR1 ENHRY and CDR2 SYGVKD. The V and J ends lost 5 bases and 4 bases, in that order; junction bases with no gene match: 3.

The chain has TRBV2 and TRBJ1-6; tentative D call: TRBD1 (5 bases). Per the germline V gene, CDR1 is SNHLY and CDR2 is FYNNEI. This CDR3 is built from 12 residues. V lost 10 bases and J lost 6, with 10 bases in between. In DNA form, the CDR3 reads TGTGCCACGAGGGACGCTAATTCACCCCTCCACTTT. It is translated as CATRDANSPLHF. Full variable domain (missing parts from reference TRBV2 and TRBJ1-6): EPEVTQTPSHQVTQMGQEVILRCVPISNHLYFYWYRQILGQKVEFLVSFYNNEISEKSEIFDDQFSVERPDGSNFTLKIRSTKLEDSAMYFCATRDANSPLHFGNGTRLTVT.

V gene TRBV4-2 combines with J gene TRBJ2-3; D uncertain. The V gene's germline CDR1 is LGHNA and CDR2 YNFKEQ. The CDR3 is 17 amino acids. Trimming left V 3 bases short and J 2 bases short, with 18 bases between. In DNA, the CDR3 is TGTGCCAGCAGCCATATCTCTGGCTTATTAGCCACAGATACGCAGTATTTT. Translating it yields CASSHISGLLATDTQYF.

The gene calls are TRBV18 and TRBJ2-3; either TRBD1 or TRBD2 may fit D (5 bases each). The CDR3 length is 13 residues. The germline CDR1 and CDR2 sequences are KGHSH and LQKENI. V shed 0 bases and J shed 4 bases, with 5 bases lying between them. This CDR3 reads CASSPPGADTQYF. The CDR3 DNA follows: TGTGCCAGCTCACCACCGGGGGCAGATACGCAGTATTTT.

The chain combines TRBV20-1 with TRBJ2-1; D remains unclear. Between the trimmed V and J ends, which lost 4 bases and 10 bases, there was a span of 8 bases. The CDR3 has 10 amino acids. Germline loops: CDR1 DFQATT, CDR2 SNEGSKA (reference sequence). The CDR3 DNA reads as TGCAGTGCTACGGACGGCGAGCAGTTCTTC. This encodes CSATDGEQFF.

The chain carries TRBV5-1 and TRBJ1-4; D ambiguous. Germline V gene data show CDR1 as SGHRS and CDR2 as YFSETQ. V lost 4 bases and J lost 1, with 8 bases in between. The CDR3 has 14 residues. CDR3 bases: TGCGCCAGCAGCCCTACAGTAACTAATGAAAAACTGTTTTTT. This translates into CASSPTVTNEKLFF.

J is TRBJ1-2 and V is TRBV29-1, with D unclear. Trimming took off 4 bases at V and 6 bases at J, with 9 bases between the two ends. This CDR3 has 11 residues. The germline gives CDR1 SQVTM, CDR2 ANQGSEA. The CDR3 DNA follows: TGCAGCGTTGTAGCTCGAGATGGCTACACCTTC. This codes for CSVVARDGYTF.

The CDR3: CASSVPGGGYTF. CDR3 in DNA: TGTGCCAGCAGCGTCCCGGGGGGGGGCTACACCTTC. The chain combines TRBV9 with TRBJ1-2, with D possibly matching TRBD1 (5 bases). Looked up from germline, CDR1 is SGDLS and CDR2 is YYNGEE. Trimming took off 2 bases at V and 8 bases at J, with 10 bases between the two ends. The CDR3 length is 12 residues.

In this sample, this clone turned up once. The chain carries TRBV7-8 and TRBJ1-1; TRBD1 matches 8 bases. With 3 bases clipped from V and 4 bases from J, the junction kept 10 bases outside the gene matches. The CDR3 extends over 16 amino acids. Germline loops: CDR1 SGHVS, CDR2 FQNEAQ. The CDR3 is CASSLRTGKTSTEAFF. CDR3 bases: TGTGCCAGCAGCTTGCGGACAGGGAAGACCAGCACTGAAGCTTTCTTT.

The rearrangement links TRBV25-1 to TRBJ2-3, with 7 positions matching TRBD2. The length of the CDR3 is 14 residues. Germline CDR1 is MGHDK and CDR2 is SYGVNS. The trim removed 5 bases at V and 0 bases at J, leaving 2 bases unmatched. CDR3 coding DNA: TGTGCCAGCAGTCGAGCGGGGAGCACAGATACGCAGTATTTT. Protein sequence: CASSRAGSTDTQYF.

The chain links TRBV7-8 to TRBJ1-5; D ambiguous. The CDR3 extends over 13 amino acids. Germline CDR1 is SGHVS and CDR2 is FQNEAQ. Trimming pared 3 bases from V and 3 bases from J, leaving 6 bases between. CDR3 DNA: TGTGCCAGCAGCTTGGGAGCCAATCAGCCCCAGCATTTT. Its translation: CASSLGANQPQHF.

This chain joins TRBV25-1 and TRBJ1-5, with D possibly matching TRBD1 (5 bases). The CDR3 has 15 residues. Germline loops: CDR1 MGHDK, CDR2 SYGVNS. The V and J ends lost 5 bases and 6 bases respectively, with 17 bases between them. In DNA form, the CDR3 reads TGTGCCAGCAGTCCCCCTGGGGCCGGATTTCAGCCCCAGCATTTT. This gives the protein CASSPPGAGFQPQHF.

The rearrangement joins TRBV10-3 to TRBJ2-1; TRBD1 matches 7 bases. Unmatched junction bases numbered 7, after V lost 6 bases and J lost 5 bases. Germline values: CDR1 ENHRY, CDR2 SYGVKD. The CDR3 totals 14 residues. The CDR3 nucleotides read TGTGCCATCAGCTCAGAGGGGGCCCACAATGAGCAGTTCTTC. This codes for CAISSEGAHNEQFF.

V is TRBV30 and J is TRBJ1-5; D possibly corresponds to TRBD1 (5 bases). Germline lookup yields CDR1 GTSNPN and CDR2 SVGIG (reference sequence). This CDR3 comprises 14 residues. V lost 0 bases, J lost 2 bases, and 8 bases lay in between. CDR3 loop: CAWSVLGGNQPQHF. In DNA, the CDR3 is TGTGCCTGGAGTGTTTTAGGGGGCAATCAGCCCCAGCATTTT.

This chain joins TRBV14 and TRBJ2-7; D is uncertain. Germline CDR1 and CDR2: SGHDN and FVKESK. Trimming stripped 3 bases from V and 1 base from J, with 7 bases between. The CDR3 length is 13 residues. The chain's CDR3 is CASSHVDSYEQYF. CDR3 bases: TGTGCCAGCAGCCACGTCGATTCCTACGAGCAGTACTTC.

The V and J genes are TRBV18 and TRBJ1-3, with D maybe TRBD1 (6 bases). This CDR3 region has 16 residues. V was cut by 3 bases and J by 0 bases, with 12 bases left in between. The V gene's germline CDR1 is KGHSH and CDR2 LQKENI. The CDR3 loop reads CASSPPTGHSGNTIYF. Here the CDR3 DNA reads TGTGCCAGCTCACCCCCGACAGGACACTCTGGAAACACCATATATTTT.

The chain has TRBV5-4 and TRBJ1-2, with D tentatively TRBD1 (6 bases). The ends were cut back, 5 bases at V and 6 bases at J, with 17 bases in the middle. Germline V gene data show CDR1 as SGHNT and CDR2 as YYREEE (reference sequence). The CDR3 totals 14 residues. CDR3 loop: CASRPGERVDGYTF. As DNA, the CDR3 is TGTGCCAGCAGACCAGGGGAGAGGGTCGATGGCTACACCTTC. Supplemented by reference TRBV5-4 and TRBJ1-2, the full variable domain reads ETGVTQSPTHLIKTRGQQVTLRCSSQSGHNTVSWYQQALGQGPQFIFQYYREEENGRGNFPPRFSGLQFPNYSSELNVNALELDDSALYLCASRPGERVDGYTFGSGTRLTVV.

V and J are TRBV6-5 and TRBJ2-1, with 10 bases matching TRBD2. V was clipped by 5 bases and J by 4 bases; unmatched bases: 5. This CDR3 is built from 15 residues. The germline CDR1 and CDR2 sequences are MNHEY and SVGAGI. Here the CDR3 reads CASSHTSGVYNEQFF. CDR3 bases: TGTGCCAGCAGTCACACTAGCGGGGTATACAATGAGCAGTTCTTC.

The genes are TRBV19 and TRBJ1-1, with 8 bases matching TRBD1. Germline CDR1 is LNHDA and CDR2 is SQIVND (reference sequence). The CDR3 is 15 amino acids. With V trimmed by 2 bases and J by 4 bases, 6 bases remained unmatched. The CDR3 DNA follows: TGTGCCAGTAGTATATCTGGCACAGGGGGCACTGAAGCTTTCTTT. Protein sequence: CASSISGTGGTEAFF. The variable domain in full, with the rest retrieved from reference TRBV19 and TRBJ1-1, is DGGITQSPKYLFRKEGQNVTLSCEQNLNHDAMYWYRQDPGQGLRLIYYSQIVNDFQKGDIAEGYSVSREKKESFPLTVTSAQKNPTAFYLCASSISGTGGTEAFFGQGTRLTVV.

This clone has just a few counts. The chain links TRBV19 to TRBJ1-5, with D unresolved. This CDR3 spans 15 amino acids. The germline CDR1 and CDR2 sequences are LNHDA and SQIVND (reference sequence). V was trimmed by 0 bases and J by 3 bases, leaving 9 bases between them. CDR3 region: CASSIDLQNNQPQHF. CDR3 DNA: TGTGCCAGTAGTATAGATCTACAGAACAATCAGCCCCAGCATTTT.

This chain connects TRBV5-1 to TRBJ1-1; unclear D gene. The germline V and J ends were trimmed by 2 bases and 2 bases, with 10 bases remaining between them. The CDR3 loop spans 14 amino acids. Germline V gives CDR1 SGHRS, CDR2 YFSETQ. CDR3 DNA sequence: TGCGCCAGCAGCTTCTTAGATCTTAACACTGAAGCTTTCTTT. It is translated as CASSFLDLNTEAFF.

The rearrangement uses TRBV10-3 and TRBJ2-7; D may be TRBD2 (6 bases). The V end lost 10 bases, the J end lost 5 bases, and 15 bases lay between the germline ends. Germline assignment: CDR1 ENHRY and CDR2 SYGVKD. The CDR3 has 12 amino acids. The CDR3 region is CATLGGKHEQYF. CDR3 DNA sequence: TGTGCCACCCTCGGAGGGAAGCACGAGCAGTACTTC.

This clone was found once. The chain combines TRBV6-5 with TRBJ2-2; D unclear. Trimming took 0 bases from V and 4 from J, leaving 9 bases between them. Per germline, CDR1 MNHEY and CDR2 SVGAGI. This CDR3 is 15 amino acids long. DNA of the CDR3: TGTGCCAGCAGTTACTCTACAGCGATCACCGGGGAGCTGTTTTTT. Protein: CASSYSTAITGELFF.

This clone was counted a single time. V is TRBV30 and J is TRBJ2-7, with D perhaps matching TRBD1 or TRBD2 (5 bases each). Deletions cut 0 bases from V and 1 base from J, with 10 bases between. Germline loops: CDR1 GTSNPN, CDR2 SVGIG (reference sequence). This CDR3 is 14 amino acids long. The CDR3 protein is CAWSVGWGSYEQYF. In DNA, the CDR3 is TGTGCCTGGAGTGTGGGTTGGGGGTCCTACGAGCAGTACTTC. The whole variable domain, remainder taken from reference TRBV30 and TRBJ2-7, is SQTIHQWPATLVQPVGSPLSLECTVEGTSNPNLYWYRQAAGRGLQLLFYSVGIGQISSEVPQNLSASRPQDRQFILSSKKLLLSDSGFYLCAWSVGWGSYEQYFGPGTRLTVT.

The chain uses TRBV15 and TRBJ2-7; possibly TRBD1 for D (5 bases). Trimming took off 0 bases at V and 3 bases at J, with 12 bases between the two ends. CDR1 and CDR2 (germline): LNHNV, YYDKDF (reference sequence). The CDR3 loop spans 15 amino acids. CDR3 DNA sequence: TGTGCCACCAGCAGAGATCGGGCAGGGCTCTACGAGCAGTACTTC. Translating gives CATSRDRAGLYEQYF. Full variable domain (outside the CDR3, taken from reference TRBV15 and TRBJ2-7): DAMVIQNPRYQVTQFGKPVTLSCSQTLNHNVMYWYQQKSSQAPKLLFHYYDKDFNNEADTPDNFQSRRPNTSFCFLDIRSPGLGDTAMYLCATSRDRAGLYEQYFGPGTRLTVT.